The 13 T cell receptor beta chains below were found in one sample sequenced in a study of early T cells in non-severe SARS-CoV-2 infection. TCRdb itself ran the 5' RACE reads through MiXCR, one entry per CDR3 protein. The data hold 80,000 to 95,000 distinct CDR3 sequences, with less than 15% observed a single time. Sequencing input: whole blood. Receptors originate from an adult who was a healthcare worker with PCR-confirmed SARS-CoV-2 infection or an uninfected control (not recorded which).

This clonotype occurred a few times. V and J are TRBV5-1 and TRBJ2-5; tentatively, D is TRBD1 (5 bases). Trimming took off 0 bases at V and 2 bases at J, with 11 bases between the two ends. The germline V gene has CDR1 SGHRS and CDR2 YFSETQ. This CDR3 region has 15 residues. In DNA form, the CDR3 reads TGCGCCAGCAGCTTGGAAGTGGGGCCACAAGAGACCCAGTACTTC. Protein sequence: CASSLEVGPQETQYF.

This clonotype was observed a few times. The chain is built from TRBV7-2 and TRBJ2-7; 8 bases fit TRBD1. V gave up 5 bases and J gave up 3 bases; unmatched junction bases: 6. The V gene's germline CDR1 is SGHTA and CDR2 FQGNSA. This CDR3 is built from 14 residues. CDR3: CASSPVRGLYEQYF. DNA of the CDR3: TGTGCCAGCAGCCCGGTCAGGGGGCTCTACGAGCAGTACTTC.

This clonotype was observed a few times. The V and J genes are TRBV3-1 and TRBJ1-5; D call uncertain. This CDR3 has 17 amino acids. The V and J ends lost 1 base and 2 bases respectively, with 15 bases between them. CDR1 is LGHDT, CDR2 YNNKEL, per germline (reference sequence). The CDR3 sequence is CASSQGLSGSGNQPQHF. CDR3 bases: TGTGCCAGCAGCCAAGGGTTATCGGGGTCTGGCAATCAGCCCCAGCATTTT.

The CDR3 sequence: CASSPMTGPTDTQYF. For the CDR3, the DNA is TGTGCCAGCTCACCGATGACGGGGCCCACAGATACGCAGTATTTT. The chain employs TRBV18 and TRBJ2-3; D tentatively fits TRBD1 or TRBD2 (5 bases each). The V gene's germline CDR1 is KGHSH and CDR2 LQKENI. The CDR3 length is 15 residues. V was cut by 3 bases and J by 2 bases, with 12 bases left in between.

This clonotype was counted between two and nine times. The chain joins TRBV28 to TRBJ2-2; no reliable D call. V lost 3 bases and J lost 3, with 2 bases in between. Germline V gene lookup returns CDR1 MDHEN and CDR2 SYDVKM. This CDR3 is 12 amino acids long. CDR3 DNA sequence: TGTGCCAGCAGTTTTTACACCGGGGAGCTGTTTTTT. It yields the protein CASSFYTGELFF. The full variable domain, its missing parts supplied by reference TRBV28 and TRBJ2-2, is DVKVTQSSRYLVKRTGEKVFLECVQDMDHENMFWYRQDPGLGLRLIYFSYDVKMKEKGDIPEGYSVSREKKERFSLILESASTNQTSMYLCASSFYTGELFFGEGSRLTVL.

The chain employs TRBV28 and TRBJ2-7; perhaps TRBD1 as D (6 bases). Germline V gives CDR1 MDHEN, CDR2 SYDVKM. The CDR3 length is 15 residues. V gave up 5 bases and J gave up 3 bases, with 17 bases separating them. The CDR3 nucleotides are TGTGCCAGCAGTCGTACGTACAGGGCCATCTACGAGCAGTACTTC. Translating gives CASSRTYRAIYEQYF.

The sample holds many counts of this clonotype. The CDR3 sequence is CASSQQSPGIGYTF. DNA for the CDR3: TGCGCCAGCAGCCAACAGTCCCCGGGGATCGGCTACACCTTC. This chain links TRBV4-1 with TRBJ1-2; D ambiguous. The CDR3 covers 14 residues. Germline V lookup: CDR1 MGHRA, CDR2 YSYEKL. V was pared by 2 bases and J by 8 bases, with 15 bases between.

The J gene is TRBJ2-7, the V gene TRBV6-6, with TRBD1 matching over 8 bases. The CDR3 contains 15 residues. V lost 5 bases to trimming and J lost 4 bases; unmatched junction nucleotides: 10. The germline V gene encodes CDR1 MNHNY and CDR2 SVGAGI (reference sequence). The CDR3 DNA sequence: TGTGCCAGCAGTCTAGAGGACAGGGTCGTTTACGAGCAGTACTTC. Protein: CASSLEDRVVYEQYF.

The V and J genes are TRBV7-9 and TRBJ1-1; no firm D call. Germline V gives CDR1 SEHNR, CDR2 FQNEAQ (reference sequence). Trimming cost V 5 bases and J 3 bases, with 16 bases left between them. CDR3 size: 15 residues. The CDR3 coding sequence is TGTGCCAGCAGCCTCTCGGACTACCGAGACACTGAAGCTTTCTTT. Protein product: CASSLSDYRDTEAFF.

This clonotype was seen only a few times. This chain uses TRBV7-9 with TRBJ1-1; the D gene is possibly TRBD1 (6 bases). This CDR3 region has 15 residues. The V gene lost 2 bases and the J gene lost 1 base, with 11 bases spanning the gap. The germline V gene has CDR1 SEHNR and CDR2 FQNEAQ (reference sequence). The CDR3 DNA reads TGTGCCAGCAGCTTAAGGACAGCCTCGAACACTGAAGCTTTCTTT. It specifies CASSLRTASNTEAFF.

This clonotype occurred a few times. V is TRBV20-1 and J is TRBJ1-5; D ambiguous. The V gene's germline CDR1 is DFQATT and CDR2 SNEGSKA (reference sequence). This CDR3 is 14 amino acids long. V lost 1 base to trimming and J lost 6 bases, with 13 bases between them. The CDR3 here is CSARGRIVTQPQHF. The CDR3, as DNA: TGCAGTGCTAGAGGCCGAATTGTAACTCAGCCCCAGCATTTT.

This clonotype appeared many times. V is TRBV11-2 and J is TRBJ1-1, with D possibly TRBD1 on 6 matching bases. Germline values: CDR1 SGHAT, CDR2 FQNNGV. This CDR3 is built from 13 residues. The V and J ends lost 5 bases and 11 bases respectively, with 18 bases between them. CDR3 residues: CASSPSGGAGAFF. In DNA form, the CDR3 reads TGTGCCAGCAGCCCTAGCGGGGGCGCAGGGGCTTTCTTT.

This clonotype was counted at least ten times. CDR3 coding DNA: TGTGCCAGCAGCTTAGGGCTAGCGGGGTACCAAGAGACCCAGTACTTC. It encodes CASSLGLAGYQETQYF. The V call is TRBV7-2, the J call TRBJ2-5, with 9 bases identical to TRBD2. The CDR3 spans 16 residues. V lost 1 base to trimming and J lost 0 bases; unmatched junction nucleotides: 3. The germline V gene encodes CDR1 SGHTA and CDR2 FQGNSA.